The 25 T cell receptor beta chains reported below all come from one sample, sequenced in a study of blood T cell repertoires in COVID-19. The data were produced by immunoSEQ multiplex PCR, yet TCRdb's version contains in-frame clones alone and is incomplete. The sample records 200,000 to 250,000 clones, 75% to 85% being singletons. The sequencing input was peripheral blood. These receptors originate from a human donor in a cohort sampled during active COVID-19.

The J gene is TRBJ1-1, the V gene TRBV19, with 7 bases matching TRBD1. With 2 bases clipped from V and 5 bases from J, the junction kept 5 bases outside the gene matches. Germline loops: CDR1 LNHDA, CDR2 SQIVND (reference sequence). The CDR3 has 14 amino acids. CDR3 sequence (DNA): TGTGCCAGTAGTATACCAGGGGGAGGAACTGAAGCTTTCTTT. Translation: CASSIPGGGTEAFF. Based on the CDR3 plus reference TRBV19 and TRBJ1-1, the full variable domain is DGGITQSPKYLFRKEGQNVTLSCEQNLNHDAMYWYRQDPGQGLRLIYYSQIVNDFQKGDIAEGYSVSREKKESFPLTVTSAQKNPTAFYLCASSIPGGGTEAFFGQGTRLTVV.

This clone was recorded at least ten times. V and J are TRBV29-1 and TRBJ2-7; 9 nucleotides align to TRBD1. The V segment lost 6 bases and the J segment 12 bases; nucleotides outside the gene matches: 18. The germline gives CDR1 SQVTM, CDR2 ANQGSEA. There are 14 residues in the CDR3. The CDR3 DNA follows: TGCAGCGTCGGGACGGGACAGGGCCGACTTTTGCGGTACTTC. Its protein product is CSVGTGQGRLLRYF.

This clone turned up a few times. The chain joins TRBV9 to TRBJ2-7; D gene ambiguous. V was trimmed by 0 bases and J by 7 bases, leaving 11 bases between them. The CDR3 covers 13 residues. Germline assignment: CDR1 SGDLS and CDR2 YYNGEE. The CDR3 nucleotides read TGTGCCAGCAGCGTAGCTAGTAGCAGAGAGCAGTACTTC. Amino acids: CASSVASSREQYF.

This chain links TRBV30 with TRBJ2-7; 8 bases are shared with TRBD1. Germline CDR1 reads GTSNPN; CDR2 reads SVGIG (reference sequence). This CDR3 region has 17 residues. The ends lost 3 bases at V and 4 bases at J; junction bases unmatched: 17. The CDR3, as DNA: TGTGCCTGGAGCCCTGGGACAGGCCGGACCCCGTCATACGAGCAGTACTTC. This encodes CAWSPGTGRTPSYEQYF.

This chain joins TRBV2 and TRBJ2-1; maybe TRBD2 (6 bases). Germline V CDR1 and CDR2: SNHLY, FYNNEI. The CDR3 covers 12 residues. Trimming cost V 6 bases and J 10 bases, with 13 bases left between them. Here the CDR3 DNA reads TGTGCCAGCAGGCCCGGGGGACCCGAGCAGTTCTTC. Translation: CASRPGGPEQFF.

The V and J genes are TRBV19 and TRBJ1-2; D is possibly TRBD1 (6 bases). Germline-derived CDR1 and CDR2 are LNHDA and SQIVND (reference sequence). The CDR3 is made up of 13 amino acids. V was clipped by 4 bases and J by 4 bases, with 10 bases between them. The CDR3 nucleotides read TGTGCCAGTAGTACAACAGGGCTCTATGGCTACACCTTC. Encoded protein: CASSTTGLYGYTF. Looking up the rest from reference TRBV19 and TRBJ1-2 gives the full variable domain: DGGITQSPKYLFRKEGQNVTLSCEQNLNHDAMYWYRQDPGQGLRLIYYSQIVNDFQKGDIAEGYSVSREKKESFPLTVTSAQKNPTAFYLCASSTTGLYGYTFGSGTRLTVV.

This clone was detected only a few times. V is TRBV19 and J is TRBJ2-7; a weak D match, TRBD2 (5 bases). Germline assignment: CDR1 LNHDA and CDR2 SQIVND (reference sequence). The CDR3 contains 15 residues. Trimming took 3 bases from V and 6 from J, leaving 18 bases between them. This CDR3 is CASSMEVVEVGEQYF. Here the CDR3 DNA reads TGTGCCAGTAGTATGGAGGTCGTGGAAGTGGGCGAGCAGTACTTC.

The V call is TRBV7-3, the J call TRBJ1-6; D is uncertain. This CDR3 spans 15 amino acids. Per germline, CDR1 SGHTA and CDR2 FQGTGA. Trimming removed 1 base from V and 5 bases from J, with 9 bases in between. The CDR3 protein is CASSLNGGNNSPLHF. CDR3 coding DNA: TGTGCCAGCAGCTTAAACGGAGGGAATAATTCACCCCTCCACTTT.

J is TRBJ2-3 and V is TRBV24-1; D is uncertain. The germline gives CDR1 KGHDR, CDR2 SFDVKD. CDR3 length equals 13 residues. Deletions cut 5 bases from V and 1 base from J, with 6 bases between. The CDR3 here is CATSVEGTDTQYF. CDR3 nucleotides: TGTGCCACCAGTGTAGAGGGCACAGATACGCAGTATTTT.

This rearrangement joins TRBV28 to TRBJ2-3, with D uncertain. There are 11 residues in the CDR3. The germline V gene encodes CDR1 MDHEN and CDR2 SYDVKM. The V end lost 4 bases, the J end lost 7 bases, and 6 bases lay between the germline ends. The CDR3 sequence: CASSSPNTQYF. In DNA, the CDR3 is TGTGCCAGCAGTTCTCCTAATACGCAGTATTTT.

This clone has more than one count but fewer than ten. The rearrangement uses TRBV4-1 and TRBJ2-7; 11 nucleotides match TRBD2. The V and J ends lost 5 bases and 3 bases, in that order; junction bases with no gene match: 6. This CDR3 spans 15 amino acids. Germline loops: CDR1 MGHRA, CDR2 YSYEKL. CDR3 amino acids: CASSTTSGGNYEQYF. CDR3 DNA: TGCGCCAGCAGCACCACTAGCGGGGGAAACTACGAGCAGTACTTC.

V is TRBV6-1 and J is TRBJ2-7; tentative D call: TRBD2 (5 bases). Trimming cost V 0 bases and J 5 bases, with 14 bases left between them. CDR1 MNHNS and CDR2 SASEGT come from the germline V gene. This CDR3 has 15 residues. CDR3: CASSEALAGLHEQYF. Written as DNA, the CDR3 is TGTGCCAGCAGTGAAGCGCTAGCAGGCCTCCACGAGCAGTACTTC.

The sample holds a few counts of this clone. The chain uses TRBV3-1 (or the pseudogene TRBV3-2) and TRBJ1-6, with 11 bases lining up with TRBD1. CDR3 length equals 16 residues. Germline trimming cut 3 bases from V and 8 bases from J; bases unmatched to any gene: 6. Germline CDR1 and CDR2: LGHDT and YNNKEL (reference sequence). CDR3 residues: CASSQGQGDGDSPLHF. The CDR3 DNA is TGTGCCAGCAGCCAGGGACAGGGGGACGGAGATTCACCCCTCCACTTT.

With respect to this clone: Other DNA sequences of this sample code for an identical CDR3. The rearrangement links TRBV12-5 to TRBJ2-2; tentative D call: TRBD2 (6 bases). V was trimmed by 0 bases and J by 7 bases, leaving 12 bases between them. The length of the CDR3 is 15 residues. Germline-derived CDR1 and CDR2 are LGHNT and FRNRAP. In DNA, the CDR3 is TGTGCTAGTGGTTTGGTCCTGGGGGGAAGCGGGGAGCTGTTTTTT. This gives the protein CASGLVLGGSGELFF.

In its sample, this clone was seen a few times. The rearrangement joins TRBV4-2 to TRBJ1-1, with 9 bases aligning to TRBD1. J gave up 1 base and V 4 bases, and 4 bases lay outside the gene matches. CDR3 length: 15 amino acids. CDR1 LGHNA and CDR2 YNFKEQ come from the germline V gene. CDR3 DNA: TGTGCCAGCAGCCGAAAGGGACAGGGGAACACTGAAGCTTTCTTT. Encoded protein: CASSRKGQGNTEAFF.

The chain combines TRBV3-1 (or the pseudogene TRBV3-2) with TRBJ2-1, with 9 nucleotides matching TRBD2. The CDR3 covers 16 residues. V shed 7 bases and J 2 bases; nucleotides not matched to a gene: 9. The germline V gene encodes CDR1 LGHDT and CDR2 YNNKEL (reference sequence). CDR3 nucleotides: TGTGCCAGCACCGCGGGTGCTAGCGGGACCTACAATGAGCAGTTCTTC. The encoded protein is CASTAGASGTYNEQFF.

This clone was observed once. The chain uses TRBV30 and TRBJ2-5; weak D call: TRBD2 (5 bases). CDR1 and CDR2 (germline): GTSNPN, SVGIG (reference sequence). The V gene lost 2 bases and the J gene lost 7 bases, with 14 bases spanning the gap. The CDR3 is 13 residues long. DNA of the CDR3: TGTGCCTGGAGTCGGAACATTGAGGGGACCCAGTACTTC. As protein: CAWSRNIEGTQYF.

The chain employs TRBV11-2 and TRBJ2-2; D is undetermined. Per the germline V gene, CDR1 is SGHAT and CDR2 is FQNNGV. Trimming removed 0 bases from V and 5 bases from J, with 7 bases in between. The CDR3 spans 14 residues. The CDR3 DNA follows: TGTGCCAGCAGCTTAGATCAGGTGACCGGGGAGCTGTTTTTT. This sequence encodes CASSLDQVTGELFF.

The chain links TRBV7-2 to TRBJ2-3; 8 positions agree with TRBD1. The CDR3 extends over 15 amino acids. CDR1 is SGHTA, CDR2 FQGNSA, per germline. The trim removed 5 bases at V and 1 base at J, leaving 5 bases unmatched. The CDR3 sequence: CASSQDRAGTDTQYF. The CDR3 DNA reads TGTGCCAGCAGCCAGGACAGGGCGGGCACAGATACGCAGTATTTT.

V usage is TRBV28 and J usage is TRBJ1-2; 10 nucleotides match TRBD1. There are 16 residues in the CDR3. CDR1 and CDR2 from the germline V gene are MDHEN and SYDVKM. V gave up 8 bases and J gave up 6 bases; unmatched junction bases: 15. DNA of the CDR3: TGTGCCAGCTCATTGCCGTGGACAGGGGGGACGGATGGCTACACCTTC. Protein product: CASSLPWTGGTDGYTF.

The CDR3: CASFAGQGTADTQYF. In DNA, the CDR3 is TGTGCCAGTTTCGCCGGACAGGGGACCGCAGATACGCAGTATTTT. The chain couples TRBV5-4 to TRBJ2-3; 9 bases agree with TRBD1. The CDR3 is 15 residues long. V shed 8 bases, J shed 4 bases, and the junction held 11 bases outside the gene matches. Germline lookup yields CDR1 SGHNT and CDR2 YYREEE (reference sequence).

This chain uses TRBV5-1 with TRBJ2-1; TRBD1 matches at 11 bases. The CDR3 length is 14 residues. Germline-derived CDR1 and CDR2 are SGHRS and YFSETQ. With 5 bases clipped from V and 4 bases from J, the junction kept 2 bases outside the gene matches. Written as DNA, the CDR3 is TGCGCCAGCAGTGGGACAGGGGGGTACAATGAGCAGTTCTTC. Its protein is CASSGTGGYNEQFF.

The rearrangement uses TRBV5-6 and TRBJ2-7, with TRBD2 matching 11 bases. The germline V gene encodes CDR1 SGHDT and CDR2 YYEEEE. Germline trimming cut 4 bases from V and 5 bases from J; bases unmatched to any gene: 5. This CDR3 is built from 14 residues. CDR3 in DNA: TGTGCCAGCAGCATCGGGACTAGCGGCCACGAGCAGTACTTC. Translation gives CASSIGTSGHEQYF.

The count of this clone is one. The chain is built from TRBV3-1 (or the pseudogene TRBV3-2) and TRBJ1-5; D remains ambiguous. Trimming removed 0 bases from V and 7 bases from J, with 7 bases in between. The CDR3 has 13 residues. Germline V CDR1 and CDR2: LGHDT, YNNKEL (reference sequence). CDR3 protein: CASSQDGGQPQHF. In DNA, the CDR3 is TGTGCCAGCAGCCAAGACGGCGGGCAGCCCCAGCATTTT.

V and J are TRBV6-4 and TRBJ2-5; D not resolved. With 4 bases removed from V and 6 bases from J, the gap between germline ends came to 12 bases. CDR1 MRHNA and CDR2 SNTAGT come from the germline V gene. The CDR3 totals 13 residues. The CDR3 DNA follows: TGTGCCAGCAGTGTCTCCTCGGGTCAGACCCAGTACTTC. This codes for CASSVSSGQTQYF.